This record looks at one T cell receptor beta chain sequence and its context. Study processing details: Estimation of nucleated cell counts was performed using reference gene primer amplification. Profiling relied on immunoSEQ multiplex PCR, and the TCRdb table lists in-frame clones only, not all of them. From that table come the V and J calls and clone size; the DNA was used to work out D and trimming. This table has about 180,000 clones, about 89% appearing once. The data derive from a study of blood T cell repertoires in COVID-19. Study as a whole: Italy, Spain and the United States were the sources of the convalescent and acute COVID-19 samples. PBMCs, B-cell-depleted T cells, or T cells were the source of the cDNA or gDNA that made up the material.

The TCR was taken from a man aged 18 to 29 who had recovered from COVID-19. Sequenced: peripheral blood.

The CDR3 sequence is CASGDRGTGNTIYF. The DNA for the CDR3 is TGTGCCAGCGGGGACAGGGGAACTGGAAACACCATATATTTT. This chain links TRBV5-6 with TRBJ1-3; 10 bases align to TRBD1. V lost 7 bases, J lost 2 bases, and 3 bases stayed unmatched. CDR1 and CDR2 from the germline V gene are SGHDT and YYEEEE. This CDR3 region has 14 residues.